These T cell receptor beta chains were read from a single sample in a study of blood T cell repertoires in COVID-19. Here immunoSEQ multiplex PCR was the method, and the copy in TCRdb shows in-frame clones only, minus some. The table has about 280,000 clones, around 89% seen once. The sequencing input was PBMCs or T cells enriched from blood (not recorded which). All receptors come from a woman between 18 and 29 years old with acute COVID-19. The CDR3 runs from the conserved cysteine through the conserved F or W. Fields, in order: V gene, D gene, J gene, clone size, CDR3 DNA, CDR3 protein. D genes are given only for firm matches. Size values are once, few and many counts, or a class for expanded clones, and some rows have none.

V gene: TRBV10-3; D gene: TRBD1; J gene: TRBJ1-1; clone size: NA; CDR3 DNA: TGTGCCATCAGTCCAGGACAGGAAAGAACCACTGAAGCTTTCTTT; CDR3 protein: CAISPGQERTTEAFF
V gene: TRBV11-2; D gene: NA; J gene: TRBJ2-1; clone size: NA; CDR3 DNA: TGTGCCAGCAGCTCAGAATTCGGGGTGCCGTTCTTC; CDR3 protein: CASSSEFGVPFF
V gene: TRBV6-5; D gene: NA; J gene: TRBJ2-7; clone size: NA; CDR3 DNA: TGTGCCAGCAGCAGGGACTACGAGCAGTACTTC; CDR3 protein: CASSRDYEQYF
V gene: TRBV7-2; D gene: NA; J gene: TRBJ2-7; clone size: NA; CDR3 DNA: TGTGCCAGCAGCTCCCAGATAAGCTCCTACGAGCAGTACTTC; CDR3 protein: CASSSQISSYEQYF
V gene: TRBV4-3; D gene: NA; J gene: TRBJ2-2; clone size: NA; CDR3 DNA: TGCGCCAGCAGCCAAGATACACAGGGCTACACCGGGGAGCTGTTTTTT; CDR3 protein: CASSQDTQGYTGELFF
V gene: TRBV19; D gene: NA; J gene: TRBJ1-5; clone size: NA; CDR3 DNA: TGTGCCAGTGGGCCCAGACAGCCTTATAGCAATCAGCCCCAGCATTTT; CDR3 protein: CASGPRQPYSNQPQHF
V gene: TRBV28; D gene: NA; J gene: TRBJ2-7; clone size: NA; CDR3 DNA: TGTGCCAGCAGTTTAGCCCGGGACACCACCTACGAGCAGTACTTC; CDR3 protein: CASSLARDTTYEQYF
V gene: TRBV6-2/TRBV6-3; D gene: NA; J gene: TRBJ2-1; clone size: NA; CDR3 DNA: TGTGCCAGCAGTTCCAGGGGACCCCCAAGTGGCTCCTACAATGAGCAGTTCTTC; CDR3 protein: CASSSRGPPSGSYNEQFF
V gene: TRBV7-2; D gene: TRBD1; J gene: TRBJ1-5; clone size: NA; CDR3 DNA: TGTGCCAGCAGCCGGGACAGGGGGGCCTATAGCAATCAGCCCCAGCATTTT; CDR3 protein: CASSRDRGAYSNQPQHF
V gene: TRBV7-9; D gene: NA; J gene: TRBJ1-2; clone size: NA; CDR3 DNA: TGTGCCAGCAGCTCGGCAGGTTGGGAGGGCTACACCTTC; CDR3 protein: CASSSAGWEGYTF
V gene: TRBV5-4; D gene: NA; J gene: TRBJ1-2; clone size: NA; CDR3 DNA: TGTGCCAGCAGCACGCACCCGGGACGGGACTTCTATGGCTACACCTTC; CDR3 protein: CASSTHPGRDFYGYTF
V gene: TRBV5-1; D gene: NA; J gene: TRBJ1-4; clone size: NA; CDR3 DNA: TGCGCCAGCAGCTTGGCGCAGGGAATGGCAGGTGAAAAACTGTTTTTT; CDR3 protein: CASSLAQGMAGEKLFF
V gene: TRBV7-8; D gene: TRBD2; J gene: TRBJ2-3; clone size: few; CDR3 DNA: TGTGCCAGCAGCTTACTAGCGGCCCTAGAGACAGATACGCAGTATTTT; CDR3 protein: CASSLLAALETDTQYF
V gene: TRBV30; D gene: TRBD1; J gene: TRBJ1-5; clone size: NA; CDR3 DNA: TGTGCCTGGAGTAAGGGGGCGGTTCAGCCCCAGCATTTT; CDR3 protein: CAWSKGAVQPQHF
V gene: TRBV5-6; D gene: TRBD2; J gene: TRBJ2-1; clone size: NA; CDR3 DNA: TGTGCCAGCAGCTTAGGGACTAGCGGGATCAATGAGCAGTTCTTC; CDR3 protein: CASSLGTSGINEQFF
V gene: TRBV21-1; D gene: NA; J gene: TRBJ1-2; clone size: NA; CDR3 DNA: TGTGCCAGCAGTACTTCCGGACAGGGCGCCTATGGCTACACCTTC; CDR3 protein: CASSTSGQGAYGYTF
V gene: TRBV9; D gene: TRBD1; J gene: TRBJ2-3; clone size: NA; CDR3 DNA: TGTGCCAGCAGCCCTCGGACAGGGGTGAGCAGCACAGATACGCAGTATTTT; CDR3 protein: CASSPRTGVSSTDTQYF
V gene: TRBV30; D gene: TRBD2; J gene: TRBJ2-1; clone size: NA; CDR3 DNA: TGTGCCTGGACTAGCGGGAGTTATGAGCAGTTCTTC; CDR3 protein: CAWTSGSYEQFF
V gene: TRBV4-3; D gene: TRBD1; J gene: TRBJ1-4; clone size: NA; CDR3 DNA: TGCGCCAGCAGCCAAGAACTATTCCTCAGGGGGCGAGAAAAACTGTTTTTT; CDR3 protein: CASSQELFLRGREKLFF
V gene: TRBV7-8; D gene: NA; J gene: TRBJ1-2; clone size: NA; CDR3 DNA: TGTGCCAGCAGCTTCCGCCCGGGGGAAAACTATGGCTACACCTTC; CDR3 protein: CASSFRPGENYGYTF
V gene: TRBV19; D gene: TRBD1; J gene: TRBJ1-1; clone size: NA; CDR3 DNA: TGTGCCAGTAGTATCGATAACAGGGGGCCTAACACTGAAGCTTTCTTT; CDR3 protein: CASSIDNRGPNTEAFF
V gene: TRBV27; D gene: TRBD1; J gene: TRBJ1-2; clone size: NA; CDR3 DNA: TGTGCCAGCAGAACAGGGGAGTACGGGTATGGCTACACCTTC; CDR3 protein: CASRTGEYGYGYTF
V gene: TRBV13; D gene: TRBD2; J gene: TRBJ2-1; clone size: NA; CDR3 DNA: TGTGCCAGCAGCACTGGGACTAGCGGGAGGGCCGGTGAGCAGTTCTTC; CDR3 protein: CASSTGTSGRAGEQFF
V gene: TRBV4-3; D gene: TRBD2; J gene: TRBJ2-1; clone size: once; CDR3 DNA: TGCGCCAGCAGCCAAGATGCACTAGCGGGCCACAATGAGCAGTTCTTC; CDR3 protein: CASSQDALAGHNEQFF
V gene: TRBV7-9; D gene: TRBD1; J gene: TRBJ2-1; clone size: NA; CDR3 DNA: TGTGCCAGCAGCTTATACAGGGGTGGGGCGGCCCCCAATGAGCAGTTCTTC; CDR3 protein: CASSLYRGGAAPNEQFF
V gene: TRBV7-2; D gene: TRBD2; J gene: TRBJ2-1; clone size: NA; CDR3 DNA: TGTGCCAGCAGCTTAGGGGGCGGGAGGTCCTACAATGAGCAGTTCTTC; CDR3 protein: CASSLGGGRSYNEQFF
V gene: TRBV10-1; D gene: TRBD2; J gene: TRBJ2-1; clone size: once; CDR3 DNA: TGCGCCAGCAGTGGTGCCCTTTTAGCGGGAGAATACAATGAGCAGTTCTTC; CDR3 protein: CASSGALLAGEYNEQFF
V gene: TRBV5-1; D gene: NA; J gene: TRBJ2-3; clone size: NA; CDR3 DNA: TGCGCCAGCAGCCCAACAGGGACAGATACGCAGTATTTT; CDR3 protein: CASSPTGTDTQYF
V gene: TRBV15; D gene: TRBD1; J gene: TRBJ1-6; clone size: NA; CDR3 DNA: TGTGCCACCAGCAGAGATTCAGCTGGGACAGGCTTGTGGCCCCTCCACTTT; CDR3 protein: CATSRDSAGTGLWPLHF
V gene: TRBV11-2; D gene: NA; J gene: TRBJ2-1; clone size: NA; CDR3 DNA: TGTGCCAGCAGTCTCTACACTAACAATGAGCAGTTCTTC; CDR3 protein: CASSLYTNNEQFF
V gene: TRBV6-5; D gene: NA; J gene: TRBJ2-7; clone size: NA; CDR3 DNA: TGTGCCAGCAGCGGAACAGGGATCGGGCAGTACTTC; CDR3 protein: CASSGTGIGQYF
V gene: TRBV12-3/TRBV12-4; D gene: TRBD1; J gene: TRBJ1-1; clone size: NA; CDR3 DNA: TGTGCCAGCACCTCTTCAGGGGGCACTGAAGCTTTCTTT; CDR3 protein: CASTSSGGTEAFF
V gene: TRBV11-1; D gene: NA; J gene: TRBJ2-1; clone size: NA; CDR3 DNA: TGTGCCAGCAGCTTAGATGGTAGTGAAGAGCAGTTCTTC; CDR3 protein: CASSLDGSEEQFF